The 18 T cell receptor beta chains given below trace back to one sample, sequenced in a study of T-cell memory formation after mild COVID-19. TCRdb fed the 5' RACE reads into MiXCR, producing one record per CDR3 protein. Of roughly 400,000 distinct CDR3 sequences listed, about 24% were seen once; the top ten hold about 10%. The source material was PBMCs or a T cell subset sorted from them (not recorded which). The receptors stem from an adult woman who had mild COVID-19 (a few samples of this study predate the infection). Cell type and time point are not known.

The chain joins TRBV7-2 to TRBJ2-5, with TRBD2 matching 10 bases. With 4 bases clipped from V and 5 bases from J, the junction kept 7 bases outside the gene matches. From germline, CDR1 is SGHTA and CDR2 FQGNSA. The CDR3 extends over 15 amino acids. CDR3 residues: CASSYPQAGGETQYF. As DNA, the CDR3 is TGTGCCAGCAGCTACCCTCAAGCGGGAGGGGAGACCCAGTACTTC.

This clonotype occurred a few times. V gene TRBV14 combines with J gene TRBJ2-7, with a possible D match to TRBD2 (6 bases). V was pared by 4 bases and J by 0 bases, with 10 bases between. The germline CDR1 and CDR2 sequences are SGHDN and FVKESK. This CDR3 comprises 14 residues. The CDR3 loop reads CASSLGTLSYEQYF. CDR3 nucleotide sequence: TGTGCCAGCAGCCTCGGGACTCTCTCCTACGAGCAGTACTTC.

This clonotype occurred a few times. The chain joins TRBV12-3 or TRBV12-4 to TRBJ1-4, with TRBD1 as a possible D gene (5 bases). The V gene lost 6 bases and the J gene lost 4 bases, with 18 bases spanning the gap. The CDR3 covers 16 residues. The CDR3 loop reads CASRASLGGGNEKLFF. The CDR3 nucleotides are TGTGCCAGCAGGGCCTCTCTCGGGGGAGGTAATGAAAAACTGTTTTTT.

This clonotype turned up a few times. The genes are TRBV7-6 and TRBJ2-1, with TRBD1 identical over 9 bases. This CDR3 is built from 13 residues. V shed 4 bases, J shed 8 bases, and the junction held 3 bases outside the gene matches. CDR1 and CDR2 (germline): SGHVS, FNYEAQ. CDR3: CASSWDRAHEQFF. The CDR3, as DNA: TGTGCCAGCAGCTGGGACAGGGCCCATGAGCAGTTCTTC. The variable domain in full, completed from reference TRBV7-6 and TRBJ2-1, reads GAGVSQSPRYKVTKRGQDVALRCDPISGHVSLYWYRQALGQGPEFLTYFNYEAQQDKSGLPNDRFSAERPEGSISTLTIQRTEQRDSAMYRCASSWDRAHEQFFGPGTRLTVL.

In its sample, this clonotype was seen a few times. The chain has TRBV20-1 and TRBJ2-3, with D hard to call. This CDR3 has 13 residues. V was shortened by 5 bases and J by 2 bases, with 11 bases between the two germline ends. CDR1 is DFQATT, CDR2 SNEGSKA, per germline (reference sequence). The CDR3 DNA follows: TGCAGTGCTTCCTCTTCTGACACAGATACGCAGTATTTT. This codes for CSASSSDTDTQYF.

This clonotype was recorded a few times. The rearrangement links TRBV24-1 to TRBJ2-5, with unresolved D. The V and J ends lost 4 bases and 5 bases respectively, with 4 bases between them. The CDR3 is 11 amino acids. Germline CDR1 reads KGHDR; CDR2 reads SFDVKD. The CDR3: CATSDGETQYF. The CDR3 DNA is TGTGCCACCAGTGACGGGGAGACCCAGTACTTC.

This clonotype was counted between two and nine times. The genes are TRBV12-3 or TRBV12-4 and TRBJ1-1, with D possibly being TRBD1 (5 bases). The CDR3 covers 13 residues. V was trimmed by 10 bases and J by 5 bases, leaving 17 bases between them. The DNA of the CDR3 is TGTGCCACCGGCCAGGGCGGGGAAACTGAAGCTTTCTTT. This gives the protein CATGQGGETEAFF.

This rearrangement joins TRBV5-6 to TRBJ2-7, with D perhaps TRBD2 (6 bases). The CDR3 covers 14 residues. The germline V gene has CDR1 SGHDT and CDR2 YYEEEE. With 0 bases removed from V and 0 bases from J, the gap between germline ends came to 7 bases. The CDR3 here is CASSLEEGSYEQYF. CDR3 sequence (DNA): TGTGCCAGCAGCTTGGAGGAGGGCTCCTACGAGCAGTACTTC.

V is TRBV3-1 and J is TRBJ2-1, with a tentative D call TRBD2 (7 bases). The CDR3 has 15 amino acids. The germline V and J ends were trimmed by 5 bases and 8 bases, with 19 bases remaining between them. Germline V gene data show CDR1 as LGHDT and CDR2 as YNNKEL (reference sequence). CDR3 sequence (DNA): TGTGCCAGCAGCGAAAGTGGGGGGGCCATCGATGAGCAGTTCTTC. This sequence encodes CASSESGGAIDEQFF.

This rearrangement joins TRBV15 to TRBJ1-1; D uncertain. V dropped 1 base and J dropped 8 bases, with 8 bases sitting between them. Per the germline V gene, CDR1 is LNHNV and CDR2 is YYDKDF (reference sequence). The CDR3 loop spans 12 amino acids. The CDR3 DNA follows: TGTGCCACCAGCAGAGTAGGAGGGGAAGCTTTCTTT. This translates into CATSRVGGEAFF.

The rearrangement joins TRBV2 to TRBJ2-7; unclear D gene. Trimming took off 3 bases at V and 6 bases at J, with 12 bases between the two ends. This CDR3 spans 13 amino acids. Germline values: CDR1 SNHLY, CDR2 FYNNEI. The CDR3 loop reads CASSDRQAREQYF. In nucleotides, the CDR3 is TGTGCCAGCAGTGATCGGCAGGCTCGCGAGCAGTACTTC.

The rearrangement joins TRBV12-3 or TRBV12-4 to TRBJ1-6, with 7 bases that match TRBD1. V gave up 7 bases and J gave up 6 bases; unmatched junction bases: 6. The CDR3 consists of 14 residues. CDR3 DNA sequence: TGTGCCAGCACCCCAGACAGGGTTAATTCACCCCTCCACTTT. This sequence encodes CASTPDRVNSPLHF.

The V call is TRBV4-3, the J call TRBJ2-7; D not certain. The CDR3 covers 15 residues. CDR1 is LGHNA and CDR2 is YSLEER in the germline V gene. V lost 3 bases and J 0 bases, leaving 12 bases between the germline ends. For the CDR3, the DNA is TGCGCCAGCAGCCAGAGGCTAACCCTCTCCTACGAGCAGTACTTC. Amino acids: CASSQRLTLSYEQYF.

The J gene is TRBJ1-2, the V gene TRBV6-6; TRBD1 matches 7 bases. This CDR3 spans 14 amino acids. The ends lost 3 bases at V and 2 bases at J; junction bases unmatched: 3. Germline assignment: CDR1 MNHNY and CDR2 SVGAGI (reference sequence). In DNA form, the CDR3 reads TGTGCCAGCAGTTATGAGGGGGCGAACTATGGCTACACCTTC. Its translation is CASSYEGANYGYTF.

V gene TRBV5-1 combines with J gene TRBJ2-6, with TRBD1 identical over 8 bases. The CDR3 sequence is 19 residues long. The ends lost 2 bases at V and 0 bases at J; junction bases unmatched: 10. CDR1 is SGHRS and CDR2 is YFSETQ in the germline V gene. The CDR3 reads CASSFNSGTGYSGANVLTF. CDR3 sequence (DNA): TGCGCCAGCAGCTTCAACTCCGGGACAGGATACTCTGGGGCCAACGTCCTGACTTTC. Filled out from reference TRBV5-1 and TRBJ2-6, the complete variable domain reads KAGVTQTPRYLIKTRGQQVTLSCSPISGHRSVSWYQQTPGQGLQFLFEYFSETQRNKGNFPGRFSGRQFSNSRSEMNVSTLELGDSALYLCASSFNSGTGYSGANVLTFGAGSRLTVL.

This chain links TRBV7-3 with TRBJ1-2; possibly TRBD1 for D (5 bases). V lost 3 bases and J 1 base, leaving 12 bases between the germline ends. Germline V CDR1 and CDR2: SGHTA, FQGTGA. This CDR3 has 15 amino acids. Here the CDR3 DNA reads TGTGCCAGCAGCTTCGGGGGGACGGATAACTATGGCTACACCTTC. It yields the protein CASSFGGTDNYGYTF. Variable domain in full (rest from reference TRBV7-3 and TRBJ1-2): GAGVSQTPSNKVTEKGKYVELRCDPISGHTALYWYRQSLGQGPEFLIYFQGTGAADDSGLPNDRFFAVRPEGSVSTLKIQRTERGDSAVYLCASSFGGTDNYGYTFGSGTRLTVV.

This clonotype was seen more than once but under ten times. The rearrangement uses TRBV20-1 and TRBJ2-5; possibly TRBD2 for D (6 bases). Germline CDR1 is DFQATT and CDR2 is SNEGSKA (reference sequence). The CDR3 length is 15 residues. V lost 0 bases and J 5 bases, leaving 16 bases between the germline ends. The CDR3 spells CSARDRSSEWETQYF. The CDR3 coding sequence is TGCAGTGCTAGAGATCGGTCTAGCGAGTGGGAGACCCAGTACTTC.

The table lists this clonotype with a few counts. The genes are TRBV2 and TRBJ2-1; 14 nucleotides line up with TRBD2. Per the germline V gene, CDR1 is SNHLY and CDR2 is FYNNEI. Unmatched junction bases numbered 17, after V lost 5 bases and J lost 11 bases. The CDR3 has 18 amino acids. The CDR3, as DNA: TGTGCCAGCAGTCGAAACTTGAGGACTAGCGGGAGGAATCTGCAGCAGTTCTTC. As protein: CASSRNLRTSGRNLQQFF.